This TCR beta chain emerged from a study of beta chain features in type 1 diabetes (dated by TCRdb to 2016 to 2019). A note on the overall study: Mean age, gender distribution, total cell number and subset yield were not different between patients and healthy donors. A total of 85 million to 140 million sorted cells were examined across all samples, and a strong correlation was observed between cell number per subset and RNA yield. The study compared the TCRB repertoires of sorted circulating CD4+ T cell subsets in recently diagnosed type 1 diabetes patients with those in matched healthy donors. Regulatory and stem cell-like memory subsets were isolated from only 8 patients and roughly 8 healthy donors, whereas naive and central memory subsets came from all 30 or so donors. Broader findings and caveats from the paper: PCR may preferentially amplify shorter templates, but because patient and control samples were amplified and corrected together, any resulting skew would affect both groups equally. Because small numbers of individuals were included in the HLA sub-analyses, any influence of HLA type on TCRB rearrangement was left unresolved. Because cDNA was sequenced instead of genomic DNA, highly expressing activated cells could be over-represented, though the groups showed no difference in activation or CD3 levels. At VDJ recombination sites, patients with type 1 diabetes made fewer insertions and deleted more nucleotides, a pattern implying thymic rearrangement abnormalities. Naive, central memory and regulatory TCRB repertoires appeared to be more alike among patients than among healthy donors. In all four CD4+ subsets, TCRB CDR3 length was moderately but significantly shorter in type 1 diabetes patients.

Trimming removed 3 bases from V and 1 base from J, leaving 10 bases between the germline ends. The CDR3 runs 14 amino acids, cysteine and phenylalanine included. Only the CDR3 DNA is retained, 42 bases long and in frame from the first base. CDR1 and CDR2 are read off the germline V gene as SGDLS and YYNGEE. Each donor gave one peripheral blood draw, averaging about 120 mL, which was collected into heparinised tubes. Naive, central memory, regulatory and stem cell-like memory CD4+ T cells were sorted on a BD FACSAria II using a panel including CD45RO, CCR7, CD25, CD127, CD95 and CD27. Every sorted population had a purity above 95%. PBMCs were isolated immediately by Lymphoprep density gradient centrifugation and stained directly without culture. To minimize batch effects, samples were stained and sorted in pairs, one healthy donor with one patient per experiment. This clone was recorded a few times. The clone's antigen remains unknown. One base away there is no much larger clone; base qualities are not given.

The High Capacity cDNA Reverse Transcription Kit was used to reverse transcribe all of the isolated RNA, meaning that expressed TCRB transcripts were what got sequenced. Deep immunoSEQ sequencing was applied to naive, central memory and regulatory T cell samples, giving an average of about 3.4 million total reads per sample. Sorted cells were lysed in RLT buffer and RNA was extracted with DNase-treated RNeasy Micro or Mini kits, depending on cell number. Each cell subset was processed separately to prevent cross-contamination, with patient and healthy donor samples processed together. The immunoSEQ multiplex PCR was used to amplify TCRB sequences from cDNA, yielding 87-bp fragments that span the CDR3 region. The amplicons were sequenced using the Illumina HiSeq platform. The authors processed their data as follows. PCR bias was corrected computationally using synthetic template baselines, and reads within Hamming distance 2 were collapsed, with unmergeable singletons discarded. By aligning reads against IMGT, V, D and J genes, CDR3 length, and insertions or deletions at six rearrangement sites were assigned. Within each subset, clonotype counts were normalized to sorted cell number, after which true diversity and Gini coefficients were computed with the tcR R package. The overlap coefficient, calculated on TCRB nucleotide sequences, was used to measure repertoire sharing. TCRdb stores this immuneACCESS table with in-frame sequences only. Part of the clones is absent; in the studies checked, under half of the shortfall reflects unresolved V genes, and no reason is known for the rest. The V and J calls and clone size are taken from that table; D and trimming were inferred from the DNA. This sample gives under 300,000 clones in total; 8% of them show up just once. The ten biggest clones cover about 0.93% of the sample.

The receptor was isolated from a woman aged 18-29 years in good health. Sequencing was carried out using central memory CD4+ T cells from blood. The chain couples TRBV9 to TRBJ2-5, with the D gene tentatively TRBD1 or TRBD2, based on 5 matching bases in each. The CDR3 loop reads CASSEGSIQETQYF. The DNA reads as follows: TGTGCCAGCAGCGAGGGGAGTATCCAAGAGACCCAGTACTTC.